This T cell receptor (beta chain) was captured by sequencing in a study of regulatory T cells in long-lasting Graves disease. Time point meaning: persistent/refractory GD, antithyroid drugs over 5 years with positive TRAb. The TCR library was prepared using RNA isolated from PBMCs. CDR1 is MNHNS and CDR2 is SASEGT in the germline V gene. The germline V and J ends were trimmed by 6 bases and 0 bases, with 15 bases remaining between them. The CDR3 is 15 residues long. This clonotype was counted a few times. Library construction for TCR beta used iRepertoire HTBI primers and Arm-PCR of CDR3 regions. TCRdb re-analysed the multiplex PCR reads in MiXCR, keeping a single row per CDR3 protein. This table has roughly 470,000 distinct CDR3 sequences, around 20% appearing once.

This receptor was taken from a female donor with Graves disease. Sample: peripheral blood mononuclear cells (PBMCs), taken when the disease was refractory, from a patient treated with antithyroid drugs. The rearrangement uses TRBV6-1 and TRBJ2-7; D unresolved. In nucleotides, the CDR3 is TGTGCCAGCAGAGACTCAGGAAGGAGCTCCTACGAGCAGTACTTC. It specifies CASRDSGRSSYEQYF.